This T cell receptor (beta chain) was identified during a study of blood T cell repertoires in COVID-19. V gave up 5 bases and J gave up 8 bases, with 12 bases separating them. This CDR3 region has 12 residues. The germline V gene has CDR1 SGHVS and CDR2 FQNEAQ. Generated by immunoSEQ multiplex PCR, the TCRdb table keeps only in-frame clones and is missing some. The data contain about 260,000 clones, approximately 87% of them singletons. Material for sequencing was peripheral blood. V and J are TRBV7-8 and TRBJ1-2, with a possible D match to TRBD1 (5 bases). This receptor was taken from a woman between 40 and 50 years old who had recovered from COVID-19. The CDR3 is CASSRAGGGYTF. The CDR3, as DNA: TGTGCCAGCAGCCGGGCGGGGGGAGGCTACACCTTC. The whole variable domain, remainder taken from reference TRBV7-8 and TRBJ1-2, is GAGVSQSPRYKVAKRGQDVALRCDPISGHVSLFWYQQALGQGPEFLTYFQNEAQLDKSGLPSDRFFAERPEGSVSTLKIQRTQQEDSAVYLCASSRAGGGYTFGSGTRLTVV.